The 14 T cell receptor beta chains given below trace back to one sample, sequenced in a study of post-analysis software for immune sequencing data. The antigens these receptors bind are not known. Study results and caveats: Included in a set of about 5 TRBV segments more frequent in patients than controls were TRBV5-6, TRBV5-1 and TRBV20-1.

TCR beta libraries were prepared from cDNA with unique molecular identifiers. TCRdb re-called the PCR reads with MiXCR, one entry per CDR3 protein. The table records roughly 800,000 distinct CDR3 sequences, 30% of them present only once. Input material: blood. All receptors derive from a girl between 10 and 17 years old with multiple sclerosis.

This chain joins TRBV12-3 or TRBV12-4 and TRBJ2-4, with D tentatively TRBD1 or TRBD2 (6 bases each). Deletions cut 6 bases from V and 8 bases from J, with 14 bases between. The CDR3 covers 13 residues. This CDR3 is CASSGTRGDIQYF. The CDR3 DNA is TGTGCCAGCAGCGGGACAAGGGGGGACATTCAGTACTTC.

This clonotype showed up just a few times. The V gene is TRBV9, the J gene TRBJ2-5; D remains ambiguous. Near its end, the DNA agrees better with TRBJ2-1, so the J call may be wrong. This CDR3 is built from 15 residues. Germline-derived CDR1 and CDR2 are SGDLS and YYNGEE. CDR3 in DNA: TGTGCCAGCAGAGATATCAGGAGCTACCAAGAGACCCAGTTCTTC. Translated, it gives CASRDIRSYQETQFF.

This clonotype has only a few counts. This rearrangement joins TRBV7-2 to TRBJ2-7, with D unclear. The CDR3 extends over 12 amino acids. Germline V gene sequence: CDR1 SGHTA, CDR2 FQGNSA. V was pared by 5 bases and J by 2 bases, with 7 bases between. The CDR3 reads CASSDGPYEQYF. The CDR3 nucleotides are TGTGCCAGCAGCGACGGCCCCTACGAGCAGTACTTC.

This clonotype appeared a few times. The junction differs from germline at one of its ends, possibly a read error. This chain uses TRBV6-5 with TRBJ2-1, with D possibly being TRBD2 (6 bases). CDR1 is MNHEY, CDR2 SVGAGI, per germline. The CDR3 contains 15 residues. The CDR3 DNA follows: TGTGCCGGCAGAATTACGGGACGGAGGGACAATGAGCAGTTCTTC. It codes for CAGRITGRRDNEQFF.

This clonotype was observed a handful of times. The rearrangement uses TRBV10-3 and TRBJ2-3, with D possibly matching TRBD1 (5 bases). This CDR3 is built from 15 residues. Germline values: CDR1 ENHRY, CDR2 SYGVKD. With 5 bases removed from V and 5 bases from J, the gap between germline ends came to 17 bases. CDR3 region: CAISRWSTGGDTQYF. Here the CDR3 DNA reads TGTGCCATCAGTCGTTGGAGCACAGGCGGAGATACGCAGTATTTT.

The rearrangement uses TRBV6-6 and TRBJ1-6, with no clear D. Trimming left V 2 bases short and J 6 bases short, with 11 bases between. The V gene's germline CDR1 is MNHNY and CDR2 SVGAGI (reference sequence). CDR3 size: 15 residues. The CDR3: CASSYVRTANSPLHF. The CDR3 coding sequence is TGTGCCAGCAGTTACGTAAGAACAGCTAATTCACCCCTCCACTTT.

This clonotype was observed a few times. The chain couples TRBV12-5 to TRBJ1-2; unclear D gene. Between the trimmed V and J ends, which lost 6 bases and 4 bases, there was a span of 9 bases. The CDR3 covers 12 residues. The germline gives CDR1 LGHNT, CDR2 FRNRAP. The CDR3 region is CASGTAGYGYTF. The DNA of the CDR3 is TGTGCTAGTGGCACGGCGGGCTATGGCTACACCTTC. Supplemented by reference TRBV12-5 and TRBJ1-2, the full variable domain reads DARVTQTPRHKVTEMGQEVTMRCQPILGHNTVFWYRQTMMQGLELLAYFRNRAPLDDSGMPKDRFSAEMPDATLATLKIQPSEPRDSAVYFCASGTAGYGYTFGSGTRLTVV.

Comment on this clonotype: This may be a read error: a much more frequent sequence differs by one nucleotide. For the CDR3, the DNA is TGTACCATCAGTCTCCAGGGAGGAGAGACCCAGTACTTC. It is translated as CTISLQGGETQYF. The rearrangement links TRBV10-3 to TRBJ2-5; D may be TRBD2 (6 bases). The length of the CDR3 is 13 residues. CDR1 is ENHRY, CDR2 SYGVKD, per germline.

A word on this clonotype: An end of the junction does not agree with germline; a read error may underlie this. This chain joins TRBV6-5 and TRBJ1-2; tentative D call: TRBD1 (6 bases). The CDR3 has 15 residues. The V gene's germline CDR1 is MNHEY and CDR2 SVGAGI. The CDR3 coding sequence is TGTGCCAGCAGACCCGGACAGAGGTCTCTATGGGGCTGCACCTTC. This codes for CASRPGQRSLWGCTF.

This chain connects TRBV20-1 to TRBJ2-7, with D tentatively TRBD1 (6 bases). The length of the CDR3 is 11 residues. Trimming left V 5 bases short and J 6 bases short, with 11 bases between. The germline CDR1 and CDR2 sequences are DFQATT and SNEGSKA (reference sequence). CDR3 protein: CSAPTQGEQYF. CDR3 sequence (DNA): TGCAGTGCTCCCACACAGGGCGAGCAGTACTTC.

This clonotype appeared many times. This chain connects TRBV11-2 to TRBJ2-5, with D possibly matching TRBD2 (5 bases). Trimming took 5 bases from V and 0 from J, leaving 7 bases between them. There are 13 residues in the CDR3. The germline V gene encodes CDR1 SGHAT and CDR2 FQNNGV. CDR3: CASSRGNQETQYF. Here the CDR3 DNA reads TGTGCCAGCAGCCGGGGAAACCAAGAGACCCAGTACTTC.

V is TRBV7-2 and J is TRBJ2-1; D remains unclear. V lost 1 base to trimming and J lost 8 bases, with 12 bases between them. This CDR3 contains 14 residues. The germline V gene encodes CDR1 SGHTA and CDR2 FQGNSA. The CDR3: CASSLVVSEHEQFF. The CDR3 bases are TGTGCCAGCAGCTTAGTTGTTTCCGAGCATGAGCAGTTCTTC.

The chain carries TRBV28 and TRBJ2-5; unclear D gene. The tail of the sequence fits TRBJ2-7 better, so the J call may be wrong. This CDR3 contains 15 residues. Looked up from germline, CDR1 is MDHEN and CDR2 is SYDVKM. The CDR3 nucleotides are TGTGCCAGCAGTCCCATCCGAACATCGCCCCACGAGCAGTACTTC. Its protein is CASSPIRTSPHEQYF.

The J gene is TRBJ2-1, the V gene TRBV20-1; D is ambiguous. The CDR3 sequence is 12 residues long. V shed 7 bases and J shed 4 bases, with 11 bases lying between them. CDR1 and CDR2 from the germline V gene are DFQATT and SNEGSKA (reference sequence). The DNA for the CDR3 is TGCAGTGGAGCGCTCTCATACAATGAGCAGTTCTTC. Its translation: CSGALSYNEQFF.